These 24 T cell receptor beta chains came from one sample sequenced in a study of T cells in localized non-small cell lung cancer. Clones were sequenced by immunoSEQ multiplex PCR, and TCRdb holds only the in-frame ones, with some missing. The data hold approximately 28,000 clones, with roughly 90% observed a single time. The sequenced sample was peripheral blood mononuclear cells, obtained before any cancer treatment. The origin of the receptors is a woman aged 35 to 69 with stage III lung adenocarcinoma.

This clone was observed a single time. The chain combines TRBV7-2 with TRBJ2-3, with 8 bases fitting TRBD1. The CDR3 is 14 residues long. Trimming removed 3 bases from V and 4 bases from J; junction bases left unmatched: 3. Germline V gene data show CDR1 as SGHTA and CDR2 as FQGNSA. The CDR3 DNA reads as TGTGCCAGCAGCTTCAGGGGGCTGTCAGATACGCAGTATTTT. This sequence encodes CASSFRGLSDTQYF.

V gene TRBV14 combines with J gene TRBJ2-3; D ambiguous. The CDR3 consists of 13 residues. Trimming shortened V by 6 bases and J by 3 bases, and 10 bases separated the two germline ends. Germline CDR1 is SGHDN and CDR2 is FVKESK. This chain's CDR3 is CASSLTTTDTQYF. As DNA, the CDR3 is TGTGCCAGCAGTCTTACGACGACAGATACGCAGTATTTT.

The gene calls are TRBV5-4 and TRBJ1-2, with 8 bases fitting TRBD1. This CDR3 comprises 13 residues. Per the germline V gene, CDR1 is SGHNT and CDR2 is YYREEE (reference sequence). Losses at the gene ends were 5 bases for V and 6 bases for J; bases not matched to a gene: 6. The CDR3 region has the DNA TGTGCCAGCAGTCCGGACAGGGAGGATGGCTACACCTTC. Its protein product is CASSPDREDGYTF.

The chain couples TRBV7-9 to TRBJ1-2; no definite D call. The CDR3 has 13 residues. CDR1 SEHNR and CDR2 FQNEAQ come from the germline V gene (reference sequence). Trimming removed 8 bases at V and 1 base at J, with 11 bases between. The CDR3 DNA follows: TGTGCCAGCCAGGCGAGGAATAACTATGGCTACACCTTC. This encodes CASQARNNYGYTF.

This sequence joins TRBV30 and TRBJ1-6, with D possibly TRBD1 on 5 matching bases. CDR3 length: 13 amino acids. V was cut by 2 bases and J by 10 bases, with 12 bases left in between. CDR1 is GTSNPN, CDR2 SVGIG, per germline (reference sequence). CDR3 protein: CAWSRGQRSPLHF. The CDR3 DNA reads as TGTGCCTGGAGTCGAGGACAAAGGTCACCCCTCCACTTT.

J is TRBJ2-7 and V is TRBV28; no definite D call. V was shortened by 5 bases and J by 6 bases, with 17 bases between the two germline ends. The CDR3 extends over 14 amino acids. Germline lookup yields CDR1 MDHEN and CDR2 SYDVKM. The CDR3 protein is CASSKSGPLSEQYF. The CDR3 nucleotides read TGTGCCAGCAGTAAATCGGGCCCCCTCTCCGAGCAGTACTTC.

The CDR3 DNA follows: TGTGCCAGCAGCTTGGGGGGAGGGCAGGGGATGAGCAATCAGCCCCAGCATTTT. Translated: CASSLGGGQGMSNQPQHF. The gene calls are TRBV5-6 and TRBJ1-5, with D maybe TRBD1 (6 bases). Germline V gene data show CDR1 as SGHDT and CDR2 as YYEEEE. V lost 0 bases to trimming and J lost 1 base, with 17 bases between them. This CDR3 is built from 18 residues.

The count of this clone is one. The CDR3 bases are TGTGCCAGCAGTGAAGCGGCAGCTTGGAACACTGAAGCTTTCTTT. Its translation is CASSEAAAWNTEAFF. The J gene is TRBJ1-1, the V gene TRBV6-1; unclear D gene. The CDR3 has 15 residues. V was cut by 0 bases and J by 1 base, with 9 bases left in between. The V gene's germline CDR1 is MNHNS and CDR2 SASEGT.

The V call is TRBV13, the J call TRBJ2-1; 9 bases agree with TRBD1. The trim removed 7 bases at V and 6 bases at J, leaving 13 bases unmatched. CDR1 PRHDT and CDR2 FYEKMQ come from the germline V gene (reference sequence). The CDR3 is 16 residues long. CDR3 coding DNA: TGTGCCAGCAACTCACCGGGACAGGGAGATTTCAATGAGCAGTTCTTC. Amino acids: CASNSPGQGDFNEQFF.

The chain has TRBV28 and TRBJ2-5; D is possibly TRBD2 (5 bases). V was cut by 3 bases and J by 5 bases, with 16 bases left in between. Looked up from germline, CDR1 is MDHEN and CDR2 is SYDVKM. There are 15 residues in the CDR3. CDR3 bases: TGTGCCAGCAGTTTTCCAGATGGGAGTGCGGAGACCCAGTACTTC. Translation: CASSFPDGSAETQYF. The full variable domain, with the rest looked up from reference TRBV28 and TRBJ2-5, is DVKVTQSSRYLVKRTGEKVFLECVQDMDHENMFWYRQDPGLGLRLIYFSYDVKMKEKGDIPEGYSVSREKKERFSLILESASTNQTSMYLCASSFPDGSAETQYFGPGTRLLVL.

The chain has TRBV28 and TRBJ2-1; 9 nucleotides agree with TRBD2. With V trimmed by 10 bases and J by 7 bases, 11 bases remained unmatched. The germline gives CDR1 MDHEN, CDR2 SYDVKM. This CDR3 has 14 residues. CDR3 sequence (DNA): TGTGCCACCAACTTAGCGGGAGTACGGAATGAGCAGTTCTTC. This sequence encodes CATNLAGVRNEQFF.

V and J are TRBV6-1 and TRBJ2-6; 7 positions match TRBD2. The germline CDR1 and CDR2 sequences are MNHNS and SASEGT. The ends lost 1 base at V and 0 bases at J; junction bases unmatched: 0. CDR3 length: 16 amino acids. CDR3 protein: CASSEGGGSGANVLTF. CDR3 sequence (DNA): TGTGCCAGCAGTGAAGGGGGGGGCTCTGGGGCCAACGTCCTGACTTTC.

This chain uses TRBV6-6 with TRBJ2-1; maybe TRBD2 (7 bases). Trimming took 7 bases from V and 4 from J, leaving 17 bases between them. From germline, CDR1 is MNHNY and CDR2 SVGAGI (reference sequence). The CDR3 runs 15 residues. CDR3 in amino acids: CASTRGGAGYNEQFF. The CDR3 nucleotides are TGTGCCAGCACCAGAGGGGGGGCGGGTTACAATGAGCAGTTCTTC.

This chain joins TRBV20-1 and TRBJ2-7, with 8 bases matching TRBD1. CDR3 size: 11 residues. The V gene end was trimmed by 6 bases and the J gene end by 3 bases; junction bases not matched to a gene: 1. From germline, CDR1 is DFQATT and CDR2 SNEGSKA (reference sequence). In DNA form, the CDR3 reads TGCAGTGCAGACAGGGGCTACGAGCAGTACTTC. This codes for CSADRGYEQYF.

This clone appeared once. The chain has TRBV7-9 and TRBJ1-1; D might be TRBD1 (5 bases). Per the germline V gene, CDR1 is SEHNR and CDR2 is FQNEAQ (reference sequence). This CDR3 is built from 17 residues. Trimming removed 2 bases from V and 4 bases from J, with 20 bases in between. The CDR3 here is CASSLRSGGRVSTEAFF. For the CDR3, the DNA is TGTGCCAGCAGCTTACGTAGTGGGGGAAGGGTAAGCACTGAAGCTTTCTTT.

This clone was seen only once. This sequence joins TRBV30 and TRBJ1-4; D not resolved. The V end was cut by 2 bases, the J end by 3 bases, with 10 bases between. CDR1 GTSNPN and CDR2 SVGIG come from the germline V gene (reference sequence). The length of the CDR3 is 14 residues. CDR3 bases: TGTGCCTGGAGTCAAGTTCCGGCTAATGAAAAACTGTTTTTT. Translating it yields CAWSQVPANEKLFF.

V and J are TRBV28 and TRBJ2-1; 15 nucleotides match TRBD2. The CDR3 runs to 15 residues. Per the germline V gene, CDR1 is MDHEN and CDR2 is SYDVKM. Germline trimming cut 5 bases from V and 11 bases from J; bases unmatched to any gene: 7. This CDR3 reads CASSRRTSGGEQQFF. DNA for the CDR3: TGTGCCAGCAGTAGAAGGACTAGCGGGGGGGAGCAGCAGTTCTTC.

The CDR3 region has the DNA TGTGCCAGCAGCCGTAGGACAGGGGCGTTGGGCACTGAAGCTTTCTTT. It yields the protein CASSRRTGALGTEAFF. The chain is built from TRBV9 and TRBJ1-1, with 9 bases identical to TRBD1. The V and J ends lost 4 bases and 4 bases, in that order; junction bases with no gene match: 11. CDR1 and CDR2 from the germline V gene are SGDLS and YYNGEE. This CDR3 has 16 residues.

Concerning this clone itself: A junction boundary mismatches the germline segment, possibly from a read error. CDR3 DNA sequence: TGCGCCAGCAGGACGCTTGAAGGGAACTCTGAAGCTTTCTTT. Residues: CASRTLEGNSEAFF. This sequence joins TRBV5-1 and TRBJ1-1; no reliable D call. CDR1 is SGHRS and CDR2 is YFSETQ in the germline V gene. This CDR3 is built from 14 residues.

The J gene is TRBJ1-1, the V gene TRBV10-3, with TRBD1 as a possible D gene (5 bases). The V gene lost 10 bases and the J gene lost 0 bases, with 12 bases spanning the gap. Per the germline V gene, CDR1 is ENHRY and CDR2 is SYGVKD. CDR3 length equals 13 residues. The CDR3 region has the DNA TGTGCCAGGCCGGGACCGCTGAACACTGAAGCTTTCTTT. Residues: CARPGPLNTEAFF.

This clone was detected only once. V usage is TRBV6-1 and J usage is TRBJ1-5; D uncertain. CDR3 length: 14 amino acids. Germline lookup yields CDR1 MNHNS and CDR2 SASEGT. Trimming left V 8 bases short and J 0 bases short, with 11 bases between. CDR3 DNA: TGTGCCAGCGCCCCACAAAATAGCAATCAGCCCCAGCATTTT. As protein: CASAPQNSNQPQHF.

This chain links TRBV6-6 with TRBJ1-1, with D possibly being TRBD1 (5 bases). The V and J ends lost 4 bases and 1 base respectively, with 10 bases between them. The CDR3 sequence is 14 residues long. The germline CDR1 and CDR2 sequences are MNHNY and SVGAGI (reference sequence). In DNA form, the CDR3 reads TGTGCCAGCAGTTCTCAGGGATCGAACACTGAAGCTTTCTTT. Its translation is CASSSQGSNTEAFF.

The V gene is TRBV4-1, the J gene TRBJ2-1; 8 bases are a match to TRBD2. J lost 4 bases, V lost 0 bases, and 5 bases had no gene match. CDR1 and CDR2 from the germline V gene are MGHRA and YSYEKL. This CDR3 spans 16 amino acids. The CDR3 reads CASSQEVTSGYNEQFF. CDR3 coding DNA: TGCGCCAGCAGCCAAGAAGTTACTAGCGGATACAATGAGCAGTTCTTC.

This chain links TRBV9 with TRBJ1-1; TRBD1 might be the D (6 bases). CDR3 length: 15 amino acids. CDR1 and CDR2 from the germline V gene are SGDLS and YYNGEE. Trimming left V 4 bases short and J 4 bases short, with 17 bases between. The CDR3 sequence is CASSPHTGFGTEAFF. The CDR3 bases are TGTGCCAGCAGCCCGCATACAGGGTTCGGCACTGAAGCTTTCTTT. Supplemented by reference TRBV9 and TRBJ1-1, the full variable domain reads DSGVTQTPKHLITATGQRVTLRCSPRSGDLSVYWYQQSLDQGLQFLIQYYNGEERAKGNILERFSAQQFPDLHSELNLSSLELGDSALYFCASSPHTGFGTEAFFGQGTRLTVV.